Listed below are T cell receptor beta chains from one sample, sequenced in a study of OX40 agonist ivuxolimab in advanced cancers. Here immunoSEQ multiplex PCR was the method, and the copy in TCRdb shows in-frame clones only, minus some. The data hold 60,000 to 85,000 clones, with about 87% observed a single time. Sequencing was performed on CD4+ or CD8+ T cells sorted from blood, taken in a trial of the OX40 agonist ivuxolimab. These TCRs come from an adult with an advanced solid tumor such as melanoma, head and neck, liver or kidney cancer. The CDR3 runs from the conserved cysteine through the conserved F or W. Each record gives: V gene, clone size, D gene, J gene, CDR3 DNA, CDR3 protein. D genes are given only for firm matches. Rows may omit the clone size; those that give it use once, few, many or a size class.

v_gene: TRBV4-1; abundance: -; d_gene: TRBD2; j_gene: TRBJ2-1; CDR3nt: TGCGCCAGCAGCCGCCTGGGGACTAGCGGGAGGTCCTACAATGAGCAGTTCTTC; CDR3aa: CASSRLGTSGRSYNEQFF
v_gene: TRBV13; abundance: -; d_gene: -; j_gene: TRBJ2-2; CDR3nt: TGTGCCAGCAGCAGCCTTTTGGATTTCACCGGGGAGCTGTTTTTT; CDR3aa: CASSSLLDFTGELFF
v_gene: TRBV5-1; abundance: once; d_gene: TRBD1; j_gene: TRBJ2-7; CDR3nt: TGCGCCAGCAGTACAGGGGGCGGATGGTCCTACGAGCAGTACTTC; CDR3aa: CASSTGGGWSYEQYF
v_gene: TRBV6-6; abundance: -; d_gene: TRBD1; j_gene: TRBJ2-3; CDR3nt: TGTGCCAGCAGTACTATCGGGACAGGGGACGGGGATACGCAGTATTTT; CDR3aa: CASSTIGTGDGDTQYF
v_gene: TRBV5-1; abundance: -; d_gene: -; j_gene: TRBJ2-3; CDR3nt: TGCGCCAGCAGCGAACAGACTGGCACAGATACGCAGTATTTT; CDR3aa: CASSEQTGTDTQYF
v_gene: TRBV5-1; abundance: -; d_gene: TRBD1; j_gene: TRBJ2-7; CDR3nt: TGCGCCAGCAGACTATCCCTAATGGGGACAGGGGCCTACGAGCAGTACTTC; CDR3aa: CASRLSLMGTGAYEQYF
v_gene: TRBV5-6; abundance: -; d_gene: TRBD1; j_gene: TRBJ2-5; CDR3nt: TGTGCCAGCATCTTACTAGACAGGGCCCAAGAGACCCAGTACTTC; CDR3aa: CASILLDRAQETQYF
v_gene: TRBV11-3; abundance: once; d_gene: -; j_gene: TRBJ2-3; CDR3nt: TGTGCCAGCAGCTTTAAACCCGGAACCTCGCAGTATTTT; CDR3aa: CASSFKPGTSQYF
v_gene: TRBV9; abundance: -; d_gene: -; j_gene: TRBJ2-1; CDR3nt: TGTGCCAGCAGCCCCCCGCGAAAAGGGGGGGCGGGTGAGCAGTTCTTC; CDR3aa: CASSPPRKGGAGEQFF
v_gene: TRBV5-1; abundance: once; d_gene: TRBD2; j_gene: TRBJ2-7; CDR3nt: TGCGCCAGCAGCTATTTAGCGGGAGGGCCTGGAGAGCAGTACTTC; CDR3aa: CASSYLAGGPGEQYF
v_gene: TRBV28; abundance: -; d_gene: TRBD1; j_gene: TRBJ2-7; CDR3nt: TGTGCCAGCAGTTCGACAGGGAAATTTATCTACGAGCAGTACTTC; CDR3aa: CASSSTGKFIYEQYF
v_gene: TRBV5-4; abundance: -; d_gene: TRBD2; j_gene: TRBJ2-1; CDR3nt: TGTGCCAGCAGCTCGACTAGCGGGGGGGGCAATGAGCAGTTCTTC; CDR3aa: CASSSTSGGGNEQFF
v_gene: TRBV5-1; abundance: -; d_gene: -; j_gene: TRBJ1-2; CDR3nt: TGCGCCAGCAGCTTGGTGGGGACCCCCAACTATGGCTACACCTTC; CDR3aa: CASSLVGTPNYGYTF
v_gene: TRBV19; abundance: -; d_gene: -; j_gene: TRBJ1-1; CDR3nt: TGTGCCAGTAGTTGGCGGGGGGAAACTGAAGCTTTCTTT; CDR3aa: CASSWRGETEAFF
v_gene: TRBV19; abundance: -; d_gene: -; j_gene: TRBJ2-3; CDR3nt: TGTGCCAGTAGTATCAGAGGGACCGTTCTTTTCCCCGGTACGCAGTATTTT; CDR3aa: CASSIRGTVLFPGTQYF
v_gene: TRBV10-3; abundance: -; d_gene: TRBD1; j_gene: TRBJ1-4; CDR3nt: TGTGCCATCAGTGGTGGCTCAGGGGGTGAAAAACTGTTTTTT; CDR3aa: CAISGGSGGEKLFF
v_gene: TRBV4-3; abundance: -; d_gene: TRBD1; j_gene: TRBJ1-6; CDR3nt: TGCGCCAGCAGCCAACTCTCACAGGGGCGTTCACCCCTCCACTTT; CDR3aa: CASSQLSQGRSPLHF
v_gene: TRBV6-5; abundance: -; d_gene: -; j_gene: TRBJ2-3; CDR3nt: TGTGCCAGCAGTTTTAGCTCTATTGCGCAGTATTTT; CDR3aa: CASSFSSIAQYF
v_gene: TRBV7-2; abundance: -; d_gene: -; j_gene: TRBJ2-2; CDR3nt: TGTGCCAGCAGCTTAGGCGTAGGGGGTACGGCGAACACCGGGGAGCTGTTTTTT; CDR3aa: CASSLGVGGTANTGELFF
v_gene: TRBV9; abundance: -; d_gene: -; j_gene: TRBJ2-3; CDR3nt: TGTGCCAGCAGCACCCGTGGAACGGTCCCTAGCACAGATACGCAGTATTTT; CDR3aa: CASSTRGTVPSTDTQYF
v_gene: TRBV9; abundance: once; d_gene: -; j_gene: TRBJ1-1; CDR3nt: TGTGCCAGCAGCGTAGTGAGCAGGGCGAACACTGAAGCTTTCTTT; CDR3aa: CASSVVSRANTEAFF
v_gene: TRBV19; abundance: once; d_gene: -; j_gene: TRBJ2-7; CDR3nt: TGTGCCAGTAGTATAAACGCAGGGGTGTCCTACGAGCAGTACTTC; CDR3aa: CASSINAGVSYEQYF
v_gene: TRBV9; abundance: once; d_gene: TRBD2; j_gene: TRBJ2-3; CDR3nt: TGTGCCAGCAGCCCCGGGACTAGCGGGAGATGGGCAGATACGCAGTATTTT; CDR3aa: CASSPGTSGRWADTQYF
v_gene: TRBV10-3; abundance: once; d_gene: -; j_gene: TRBJ2-1; CDR3nt: TGTGCCATCAGTGAGTCACGGGGGAACAATGAGCAGTTCTTC; CDR3aa: CAISESRGNNEQFF
v_gene: TRBV7-9; abundance: -; d_gene: TRBD2; j_gene: TRBJ2-5; CDR3nt: TGTGCCAGCAGCTATACTAGCGGGGGTGAGACCCAGTACTTC; CDR3aa: CASSYTSGGETQYF
v_gene: TRBV4-1; abundance: -; d_gene: -; j_gene: TRBJ1-4; CDR3nt: TGCGCCAGCGGGGCAGCCACTAATGAAAAACTGTTTTTT; CDR3aa: CASGAATNEKLFF
v_gene: TRBV9; abundance: -; d_gene: -; j_gene: TRBJ1-1; CDR3nt: TGTGCCAGCAGCGTAGAAGGACAGACAAACACTGAAGCTTTCTTT; CDR3aa: CASSVEGQTNTEAFF
v_gene: TRBV6-1; abundance: -; d_gene: -; j_gene: TRBJ1-5; CDR3nt: TGTGCCAGCAGCAGGGGATACAATCAGCCCCAGCATTTT; CDR3aa: CASSRGYNQPQHF
v_gene: TRBV9; abundance: few; d_gene: -; j_gene: TRBJ1-2; CDR3nt: TGTGCCAGCAGCCCCCGCGGAGGGGGATATGGCTACACCTTC; CDR3aa: CASSPRGGGYGYTF
v_gene: TRBV6-1; abundance: -; d_gene: TRBD1; j_gene: TRBJ1-2; CDR3nt: TGTGCCAGCAGTAGGACAGGGGGCTATGGCTACACCTTC; CDR3aa: CASSRTGGYGYTF
v_gene: TRBV11-2; abundance: -; d_gene: TRBD1; j_gene: TRBJ2-7; CDR3nt: TGTGCCAGCAGCTCAACCAGGACAGGGAAACACGAGCAGTACTTC; CDR3aa: CASSSTRTGKHEQYF